This T cell receptor (beta chain) was obtained from a study of Ad26.COV2.S vaccination and SARS-CoV-2 variants. Treatment in this sample: 15 to 20 received Ad26.COV2.S at low or high dose, single or two shots; about 5 received placebo; per-sample allocation not given. On day 63 after the first injection, vaccine and placebo recipients gave samples. V lost 4 bases to trimming and J lost 4 bases; unmatched junction nucleotides: 4. The germline V gene encodes CDR1 MNHEY and CDR2 SVGAGI. The CDR3 sequence is 14 residues long. Repertoires were generated with immunoSEQ multiplex PCR, while TCRdb's copy carries only in-frame clones and drops some. The sample lists roughly 700,000 clones, more than 70% occurring once.

This sequence was found in a person aged 18-60 years who received the Ad26.COV2.S COVID-19 vaccine or a placebo. Specimen: peripheral blood, collected in a trial of Ad26.COV2.S vaccine versus placebo. The chain recombines TRBV6-5 with TRBJ1-5; TRBD1 matches 7 bases. CDR3 coding DNA: TGTGCCAGCAGTTCGACAGGGCCGAATCAGCCCCAGCATTTT. It codes for CASSSTGPNQPQHF.